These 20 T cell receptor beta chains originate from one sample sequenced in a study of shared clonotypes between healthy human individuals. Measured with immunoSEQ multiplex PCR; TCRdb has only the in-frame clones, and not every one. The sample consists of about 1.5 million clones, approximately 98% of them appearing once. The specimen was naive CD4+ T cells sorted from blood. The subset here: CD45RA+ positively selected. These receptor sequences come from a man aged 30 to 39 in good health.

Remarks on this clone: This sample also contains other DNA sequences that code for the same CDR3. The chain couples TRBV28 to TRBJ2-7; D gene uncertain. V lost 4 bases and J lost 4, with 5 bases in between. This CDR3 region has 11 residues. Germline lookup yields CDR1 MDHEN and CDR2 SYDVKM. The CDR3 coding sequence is TGTGCCAGCAGTTCCGGGTACGAGCAGTACTTC. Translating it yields CASSSGYEQYF. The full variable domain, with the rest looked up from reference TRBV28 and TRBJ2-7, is DVKVTQSSRYLVKRTGEKVFLECVQDMDHENMFWYRQDPGLGLRLIYFSYDVKMKEKGDIPEGYSVSREKKERFSLILESASTNQTSMYLCASSSGYEQYFGPGTRLTVT.

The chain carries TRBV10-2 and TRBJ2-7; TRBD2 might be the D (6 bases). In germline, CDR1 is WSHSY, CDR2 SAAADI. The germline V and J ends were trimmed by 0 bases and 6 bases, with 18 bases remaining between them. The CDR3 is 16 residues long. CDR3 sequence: CASSESPTSLVVEQYF. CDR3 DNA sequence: TGCGCCAGCAGTGAGTCGCCGACTAGTCTAGTCGTCGAGCAGTACTTC.

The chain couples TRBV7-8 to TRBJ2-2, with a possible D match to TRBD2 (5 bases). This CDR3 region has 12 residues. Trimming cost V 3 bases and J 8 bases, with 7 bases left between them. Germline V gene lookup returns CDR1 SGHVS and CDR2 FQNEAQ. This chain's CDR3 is CASSFTGGELFF. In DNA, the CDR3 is TGTGCCAGCAGCTTTACGGGAGGGGAGCTGTTTTTT. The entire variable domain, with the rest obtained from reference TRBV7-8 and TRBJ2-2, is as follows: GAGVSQSPRYKVAKRGQDVALRCDPISGHVSLFWYQQALGQGPEFLTYFQNEAQLDKSGLPSDRFFAERPEGSVSTLKIQRTQQEDSAVYLCASSFTGGELFFGEGSRLTVL.

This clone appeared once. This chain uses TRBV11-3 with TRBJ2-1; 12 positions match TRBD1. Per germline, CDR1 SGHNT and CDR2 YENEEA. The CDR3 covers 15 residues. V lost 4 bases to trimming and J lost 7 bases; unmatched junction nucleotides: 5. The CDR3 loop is CASSYWDRGHNEQFF. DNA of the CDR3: TGTGCCAGCAGCTACTGGGACAGGGGGCATAATGAGCAGTTCTTC.

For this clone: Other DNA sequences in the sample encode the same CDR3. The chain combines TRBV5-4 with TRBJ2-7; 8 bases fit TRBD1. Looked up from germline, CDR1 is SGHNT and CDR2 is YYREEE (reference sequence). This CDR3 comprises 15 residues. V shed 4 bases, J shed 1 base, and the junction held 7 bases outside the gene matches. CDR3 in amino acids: CASSPRQGSSYEQYF. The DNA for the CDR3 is TGTGCCAGCAGCCCCAGACAGGGGAGTTCCTACGAGCAGTACTTC.

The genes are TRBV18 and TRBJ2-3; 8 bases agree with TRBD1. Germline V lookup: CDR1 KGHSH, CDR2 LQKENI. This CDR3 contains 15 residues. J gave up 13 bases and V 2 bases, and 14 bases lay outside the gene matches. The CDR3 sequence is CASSPLSDRGSLEYF. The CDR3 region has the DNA TGTGCCAGCTCACCATTATCCGACAGGGGCTCTCTGGAGTATTTT.

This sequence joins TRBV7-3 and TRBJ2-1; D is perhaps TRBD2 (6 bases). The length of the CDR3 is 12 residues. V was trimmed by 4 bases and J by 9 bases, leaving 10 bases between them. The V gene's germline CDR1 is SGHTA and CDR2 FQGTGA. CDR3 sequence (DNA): TGTGCCAGCAGCTATCCCGGGGGTGAGCAGTTCTTC. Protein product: CASSYPGGEQFF.

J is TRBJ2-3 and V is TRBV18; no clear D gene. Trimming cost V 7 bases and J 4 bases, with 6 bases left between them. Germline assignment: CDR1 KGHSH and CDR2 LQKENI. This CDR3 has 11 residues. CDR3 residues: CASWIADTQYF. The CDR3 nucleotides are TGTGCCAGCTGGATCGCAGATACGCAGTATTTT.

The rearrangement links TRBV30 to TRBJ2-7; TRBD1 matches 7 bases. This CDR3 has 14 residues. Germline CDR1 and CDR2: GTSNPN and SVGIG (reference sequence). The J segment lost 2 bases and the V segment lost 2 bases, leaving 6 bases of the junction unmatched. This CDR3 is CAWSKGAQTYEQYF. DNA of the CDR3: TGTGCCTGGAGTAAGGGGGCTCAAACCTACGAGCAGTACTTC.

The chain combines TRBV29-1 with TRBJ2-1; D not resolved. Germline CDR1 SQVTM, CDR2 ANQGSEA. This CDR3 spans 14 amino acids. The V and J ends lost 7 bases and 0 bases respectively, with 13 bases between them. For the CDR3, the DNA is TGCAGCGCCGCTCCGATATACTCCTACAATGAGCAGTTCTTC. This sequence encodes CSAAPIYSYNEQFF.

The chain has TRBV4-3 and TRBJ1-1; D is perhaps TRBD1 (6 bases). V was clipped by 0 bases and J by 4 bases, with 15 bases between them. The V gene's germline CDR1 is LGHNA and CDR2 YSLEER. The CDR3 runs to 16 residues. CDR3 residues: CASSQDSGTLSTEAFF. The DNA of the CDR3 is TGCGCCAGCAGCCAAGATTCAGGGACACTGTCCACTGAAGCTTTCTTT.

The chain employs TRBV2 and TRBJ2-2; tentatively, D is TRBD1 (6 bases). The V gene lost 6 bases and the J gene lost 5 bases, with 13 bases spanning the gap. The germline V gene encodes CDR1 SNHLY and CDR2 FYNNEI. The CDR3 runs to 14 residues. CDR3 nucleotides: TGTGCCAGCAGGGGAGACAGGTTAACCGGGGAGCTGTTTTTT. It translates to CASRGDRLTGELFF.

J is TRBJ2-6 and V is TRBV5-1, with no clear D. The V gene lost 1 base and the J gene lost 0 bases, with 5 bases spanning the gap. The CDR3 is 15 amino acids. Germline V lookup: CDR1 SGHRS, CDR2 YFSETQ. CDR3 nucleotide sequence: TGCGCCAGCAGCTTGACAGTCTCTGGGGCCAACGTCCTGACTTTC. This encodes CASSLTVSGANVLTF.

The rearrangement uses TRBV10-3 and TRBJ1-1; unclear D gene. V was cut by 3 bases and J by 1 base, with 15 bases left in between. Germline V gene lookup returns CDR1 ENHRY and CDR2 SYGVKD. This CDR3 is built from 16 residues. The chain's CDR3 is CAISDLPAATNTEAFF. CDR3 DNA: TGTGCCATCAGTGACCTACCGGCGGCGACGAACACTGAAGCTTTCTTT.

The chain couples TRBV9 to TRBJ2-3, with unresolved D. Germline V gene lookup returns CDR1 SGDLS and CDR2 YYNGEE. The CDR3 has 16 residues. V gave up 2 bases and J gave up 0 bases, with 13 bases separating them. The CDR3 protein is CASSVKTALSTDTQYF. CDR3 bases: TGTGCCAGCAGCGTGAAGACGGCGCTTAGCACAGATACGCAGTATTTT.

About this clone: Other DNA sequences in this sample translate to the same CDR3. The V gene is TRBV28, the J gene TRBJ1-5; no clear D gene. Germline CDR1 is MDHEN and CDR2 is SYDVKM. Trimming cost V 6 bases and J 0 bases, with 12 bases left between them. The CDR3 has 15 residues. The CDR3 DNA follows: TGTGCCAGCAGCCGGCAGGAGTATAGCAATCAGCCCCAGCATTTT. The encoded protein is CASSRQEYSNQPQHF.

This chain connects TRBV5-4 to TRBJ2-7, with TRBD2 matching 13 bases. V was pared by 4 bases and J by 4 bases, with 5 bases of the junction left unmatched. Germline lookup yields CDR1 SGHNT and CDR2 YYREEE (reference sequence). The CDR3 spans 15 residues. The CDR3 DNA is TGTGCCAGCAGCATGGGGACTAGCGGGGATTACGAGCAGTACTTC. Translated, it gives CASSMGTSGDYEQYF.

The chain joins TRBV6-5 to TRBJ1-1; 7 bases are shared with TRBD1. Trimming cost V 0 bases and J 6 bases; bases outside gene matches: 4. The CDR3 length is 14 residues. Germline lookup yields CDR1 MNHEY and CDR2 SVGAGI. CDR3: CASSYSTGVAEAFF. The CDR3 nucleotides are TGTGCCAGCAGTTACTCTACAGGGGTGGCTGAAGCTTTCTTT.

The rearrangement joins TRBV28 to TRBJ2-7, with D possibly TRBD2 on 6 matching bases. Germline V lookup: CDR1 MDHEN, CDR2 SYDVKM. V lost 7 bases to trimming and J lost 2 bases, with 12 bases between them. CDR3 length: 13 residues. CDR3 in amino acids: CASNVWGAYEQYF. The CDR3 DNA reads TGTGCCAGCAACGTCTGGGGGGCCTACGAGCAGTACTTC.

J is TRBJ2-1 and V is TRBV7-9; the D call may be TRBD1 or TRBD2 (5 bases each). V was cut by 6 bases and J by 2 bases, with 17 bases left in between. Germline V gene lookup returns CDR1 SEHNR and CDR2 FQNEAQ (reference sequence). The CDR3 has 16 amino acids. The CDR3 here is CASSFGTPGPYNEQFF. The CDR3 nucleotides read TGTGCCAGCAGTTTCGGGACCCCCGGTCCCTACAATGAGCAGTTCTTC. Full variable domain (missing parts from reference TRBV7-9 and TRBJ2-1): DTGVSQNPRHKITKRGQNVTFRCDPISEHNRLYWYRQTLGQGPEFLTYFQNEAQLEKSRLLSDRFSAERPKGSFSTLEIQRTEQGDSAMYLCASSFGTPGPYNEQFFGPGTRLTVL.